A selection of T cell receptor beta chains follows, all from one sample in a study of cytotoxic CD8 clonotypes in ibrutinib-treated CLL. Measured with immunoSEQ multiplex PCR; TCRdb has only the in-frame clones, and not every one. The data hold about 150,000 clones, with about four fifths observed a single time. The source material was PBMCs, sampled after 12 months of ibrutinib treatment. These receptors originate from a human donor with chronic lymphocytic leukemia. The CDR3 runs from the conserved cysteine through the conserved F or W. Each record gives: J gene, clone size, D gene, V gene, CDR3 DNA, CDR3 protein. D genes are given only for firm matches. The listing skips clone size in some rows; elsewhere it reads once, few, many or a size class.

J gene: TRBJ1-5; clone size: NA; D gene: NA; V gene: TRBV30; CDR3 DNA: TGTGCCTGGAGCCCAGTTGGCAATCAGCCCCAGCATTTT; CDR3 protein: CAWSPVGNQPQHF
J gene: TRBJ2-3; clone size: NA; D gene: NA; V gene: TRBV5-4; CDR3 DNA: TGTGCCAGCAGCTTCGGCCGACCGGCCAGCACAGATACGCAGTATTTT; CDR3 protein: CASSFGRPASTDTQYF
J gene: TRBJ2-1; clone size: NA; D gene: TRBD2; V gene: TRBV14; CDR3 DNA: TGTGCCAGCAGCCATCTAGCGGGAGCCCACTACAATGAGCAGTTCTTC; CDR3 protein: CASSHLAGAHYNEQFF
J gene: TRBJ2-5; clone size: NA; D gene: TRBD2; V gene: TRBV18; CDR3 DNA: TGTGCCAGCTCACCAACCCGGGAGGGGCAACAAGAGACCCAGTACTTC; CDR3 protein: CASSPTREGQQETQYF
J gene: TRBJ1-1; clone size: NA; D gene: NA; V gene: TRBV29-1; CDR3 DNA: TGCAGCGTTATCCGGGGGACGAACACTGAAGCTTTCTTT; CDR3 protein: CSVIRGTNTEAFF
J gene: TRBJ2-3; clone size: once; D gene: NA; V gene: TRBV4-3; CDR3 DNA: TGCGCCAGCAGCGCCCGGACCAGGAGCACAGATACGCAGTATTTT; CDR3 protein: CASSARTRSTDTQYF
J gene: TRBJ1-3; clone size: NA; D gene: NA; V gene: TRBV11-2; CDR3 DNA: TGTGCCAGCAGCGGAACAGTCGGAAACACCATATATTTT; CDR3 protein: CASSGTVGNTIYF
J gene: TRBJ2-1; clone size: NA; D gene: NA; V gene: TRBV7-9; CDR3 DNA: TGTGCCAGCAGCTTAGCTAGCGTCTACAATGAGCAGTTCTTC; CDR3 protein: CASSLASVYNEQFF
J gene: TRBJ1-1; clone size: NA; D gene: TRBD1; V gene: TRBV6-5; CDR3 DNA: TGTGCCAGCAGTTACTCGGGGACAGGAACTGAAGCTTTCTTT; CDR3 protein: CASSYSGTGTEAFF
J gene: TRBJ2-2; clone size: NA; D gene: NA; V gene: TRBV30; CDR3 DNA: TGTGCCTGGAGTCGGGACTTAAAGGGCGGGGAGCTGTTTTTT; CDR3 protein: CAWSRDLKGGELFF
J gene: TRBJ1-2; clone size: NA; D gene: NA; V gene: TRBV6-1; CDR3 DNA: TGTGCCAGCAGTGGGACGGCTAACTATGGCTACACCTTC; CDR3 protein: CASSGTANYGYTF
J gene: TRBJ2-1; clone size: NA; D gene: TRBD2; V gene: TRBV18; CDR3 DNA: TGTGCCAGCTCCCCACTCGCGGGAGGGTACAATGAGCAGTTCTTC; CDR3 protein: CASSPLAGGYNEQFF
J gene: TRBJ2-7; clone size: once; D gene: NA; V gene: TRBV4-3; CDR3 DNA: TGCGCCAGCAGCCAAAGTTCGGGAAGCTACGAGCAGTACTTC; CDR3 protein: CASSQSSGSYEQYF
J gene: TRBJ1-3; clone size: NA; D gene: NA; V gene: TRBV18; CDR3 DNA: TGTGCCAGCTCAAATCTCTCCGGAAACACCATATATTTT; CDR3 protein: CASSNLSGNTIYF
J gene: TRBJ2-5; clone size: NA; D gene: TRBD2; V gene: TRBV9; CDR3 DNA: TGTGCCAGCAGCGCGATCGTAGCGGGAGTAGAGACCCAGTACTTC; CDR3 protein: CASSAIVAGVETQYF
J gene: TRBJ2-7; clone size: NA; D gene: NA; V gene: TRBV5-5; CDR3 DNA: TGTGCCAGCAGCTTGGTCCTATGGGGTTACGGCGAGCAGTACTTC; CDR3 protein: CASSLVLWGYGEQYF
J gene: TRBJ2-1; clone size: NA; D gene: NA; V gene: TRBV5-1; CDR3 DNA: TGCGCCAGCAGCTCCGACCATCTGGCCAATGAGCAGTTCTTC; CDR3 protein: CASSSDHLANEQFF
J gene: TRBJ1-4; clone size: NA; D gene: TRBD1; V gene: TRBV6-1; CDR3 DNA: TGTGCCACCGCGGGCAGGGGGCTATCTAATGAAAAACTGTTTTTT; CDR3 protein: CATAGRGLSNEKLFF
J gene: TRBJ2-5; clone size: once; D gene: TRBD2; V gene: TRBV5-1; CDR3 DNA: TGCGCCAGCAGCGCGGGACTAAACCAAGAGACCCAGTACTTC; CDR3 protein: CASSAGLNQETQYF
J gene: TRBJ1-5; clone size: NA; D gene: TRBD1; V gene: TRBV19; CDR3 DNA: TGTGCCAGTAGTAAGGGACAGATGGGCTATAGCAATCAGCCCCAGCATTTT; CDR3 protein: CASSKGQMGYSNQPQHF
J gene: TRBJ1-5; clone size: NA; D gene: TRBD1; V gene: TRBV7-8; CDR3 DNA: TGTGCCAGCAGCTTGCGTGGACAGGGGGACGTTACAAATCAGCCCCAGCATTTT; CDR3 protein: CASSLRGQGDVTNQPQHF
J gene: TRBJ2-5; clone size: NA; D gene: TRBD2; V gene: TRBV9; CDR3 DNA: TGTGCCAGCAGCGTCTACGGGACTAGCTCGGAGACCCAGTACTTC; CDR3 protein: CASSVYGTSSETQYF
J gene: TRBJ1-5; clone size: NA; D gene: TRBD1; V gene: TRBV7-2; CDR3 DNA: TGTGCCAGCAGCCCAAAAGGACAGGGTGATCAGCCCCAGCATTTT; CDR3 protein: CASSPKGQGDQPQHF
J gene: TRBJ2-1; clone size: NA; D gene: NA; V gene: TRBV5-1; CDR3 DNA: TGCGCCAGCAGCTTACCGGGACGCACCTACAATGAGCAGTTCTTC; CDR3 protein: CASSLPGRTYNEQFF
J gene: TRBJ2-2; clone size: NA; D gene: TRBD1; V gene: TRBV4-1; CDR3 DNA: TGCGCCAGCAGCCACCTAACAGGGGACAACACCGGGGAGCTGTTTTTT; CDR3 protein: CASSHLTGDNTGELFF
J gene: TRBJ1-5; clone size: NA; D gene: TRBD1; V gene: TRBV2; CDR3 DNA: TGTGCCAGCAGAGGCTACAGACAGGGCGGGAGCAATCAGCCCCAGCATTTT; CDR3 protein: CASRGYRQGGSNQPQHF
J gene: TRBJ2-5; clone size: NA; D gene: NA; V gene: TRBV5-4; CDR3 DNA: TGTGCCAGCAGGCAGGCGGGAGAGACCCAGTACTTC; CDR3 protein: CASRQAGETQYF
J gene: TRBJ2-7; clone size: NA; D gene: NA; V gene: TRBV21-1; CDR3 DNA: TGTGCCAGCAGCAAAGTAGGGACTAGCGGGCCCTACGAGCAGTACTTC; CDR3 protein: CASSKVGTSGPYEQYF
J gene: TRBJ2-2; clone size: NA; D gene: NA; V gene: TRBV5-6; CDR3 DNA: TGTGCCAGCAGTCCCCTCACCGGGGAGCTGTTTTTT; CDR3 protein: CASSPLTGELFF
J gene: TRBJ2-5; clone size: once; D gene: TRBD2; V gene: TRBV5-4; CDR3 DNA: TGTGCCATGAGACTAGCGGGAGTGATAGAGACCCAGTACTTC; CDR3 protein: CAMRLAGVIETQYF
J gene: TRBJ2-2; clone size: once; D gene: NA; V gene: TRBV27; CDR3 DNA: TGTGCCAGCAGTTTACGGGGGAGGACCGGGGGCACCGGGGAGCTGTTTTTT; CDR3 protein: CASSLRGRTGGTGELFF
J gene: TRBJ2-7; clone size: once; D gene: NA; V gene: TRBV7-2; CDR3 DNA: TGTGCCAGCAGCTTAGTTGTGAGTGGGAACGAGCAGTACTTC; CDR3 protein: CASSLVVSGNEQYF
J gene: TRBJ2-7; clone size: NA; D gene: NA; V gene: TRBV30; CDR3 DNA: TGTGCCTGGAGTGTACGGAGCTACGAGCAGTACTTC; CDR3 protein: CAWSVRSYEQYF
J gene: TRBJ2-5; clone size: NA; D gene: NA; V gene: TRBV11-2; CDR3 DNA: TGTGCCAGCAGCGAATCCCGGTGGGATTTAGGAGAGACCCAGTACTTC; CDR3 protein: CASSESRWDLGETQYF
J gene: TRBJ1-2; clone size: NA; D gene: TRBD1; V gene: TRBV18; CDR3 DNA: TGTGCCAGCTCACCGGGACAGGAAAAAAACTATGGCTACACCTTC; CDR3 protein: CASSPGQEKNYGYTF
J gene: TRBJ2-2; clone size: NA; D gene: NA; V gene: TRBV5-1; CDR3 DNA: TGCGCCAGCAGCTTAAGGGACCCCAACACCGGGGAGCTGTTTTTT; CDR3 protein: CASSLRDPNTGELFF
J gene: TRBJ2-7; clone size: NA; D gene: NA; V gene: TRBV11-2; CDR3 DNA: TGTGCCAGCAGCTTAGATCCGGGGTTCGGAGAGCAGTACTTC; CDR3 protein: CASSLDPGFGEQYF
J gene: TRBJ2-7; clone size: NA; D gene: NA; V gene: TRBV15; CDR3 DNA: TGTGCCACCAGCAGAGAGGGGTCGGGGGCGAGATTCTACGAGCAGTACTTC; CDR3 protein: CATSREGSGARFYEQYF
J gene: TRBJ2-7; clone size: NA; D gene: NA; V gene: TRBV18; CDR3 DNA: TGTGCCAGCTCACCAGTGACAGCTGGAAACTCCTACGAGCAGTACTTC; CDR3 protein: CASSPVTAGNSYEQYF
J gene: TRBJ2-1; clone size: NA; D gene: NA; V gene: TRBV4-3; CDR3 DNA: TGCGCCAGCAGCCAGGAGGTGGGGAACACCTACAATGAGCAGTTCTTC; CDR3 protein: CASSQEVGNTYNEQFF
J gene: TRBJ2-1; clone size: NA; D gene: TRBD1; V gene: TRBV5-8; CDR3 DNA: TGTGCCAGCAGAGGGACAGAGTCCTACAATGAGCAGTTCTTC; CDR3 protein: CASRGTESYNEQFF
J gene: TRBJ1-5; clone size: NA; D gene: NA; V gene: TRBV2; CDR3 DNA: TGTGCCAGCAGTGAAGGCAATCAGCCCCAGCATTTT; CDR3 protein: CASSEGNQPQHF
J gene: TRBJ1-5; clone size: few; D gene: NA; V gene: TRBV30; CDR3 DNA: TGTGCCTGGAGTGTAGTCGGTAGGGCCAATCAGCCCCAGCATTTT; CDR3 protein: CAWSVVGRANQPQHF
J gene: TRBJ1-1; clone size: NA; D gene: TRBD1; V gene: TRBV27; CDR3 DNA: TGTGCCAGTTTACGACTTCGGGACAGGGCCTCCACTGAAGCTTTCTTT; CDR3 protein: CASLRLRDRASTEAFF
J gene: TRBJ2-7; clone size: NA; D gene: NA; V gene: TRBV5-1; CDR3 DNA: TGCGCCAGCAGCTTGGCCGATATGACCCTCTCCTACGAGCAGTACTTC; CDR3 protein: CASSLADMTLSYEQYF